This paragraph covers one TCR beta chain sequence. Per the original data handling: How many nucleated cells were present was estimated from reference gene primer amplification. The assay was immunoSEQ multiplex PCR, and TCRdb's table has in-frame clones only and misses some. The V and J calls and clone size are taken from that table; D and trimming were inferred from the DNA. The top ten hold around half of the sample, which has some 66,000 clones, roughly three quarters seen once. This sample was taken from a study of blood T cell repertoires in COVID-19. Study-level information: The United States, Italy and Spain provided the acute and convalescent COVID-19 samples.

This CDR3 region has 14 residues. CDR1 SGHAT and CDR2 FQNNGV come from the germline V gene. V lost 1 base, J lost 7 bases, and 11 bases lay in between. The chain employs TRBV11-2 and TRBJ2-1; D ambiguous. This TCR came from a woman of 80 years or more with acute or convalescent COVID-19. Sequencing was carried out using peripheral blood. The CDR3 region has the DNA TGTGCCAGCAGCTTAGGAGGTCGTTTGAATGAGCAGTTCTTC. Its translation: CASSLGGRLNEQFF. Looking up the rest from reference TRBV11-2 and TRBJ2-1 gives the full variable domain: EAGVAQSPRYKIIEKRQSVAFWCNPISGHATLYWYQQILGQGPKLLIQFQNNGVVDDSQLPKDRFSAERLKGVDSTLKIQPAKLEDSAVYLCASSLGGRLNEQFFGPGTRLTVL.